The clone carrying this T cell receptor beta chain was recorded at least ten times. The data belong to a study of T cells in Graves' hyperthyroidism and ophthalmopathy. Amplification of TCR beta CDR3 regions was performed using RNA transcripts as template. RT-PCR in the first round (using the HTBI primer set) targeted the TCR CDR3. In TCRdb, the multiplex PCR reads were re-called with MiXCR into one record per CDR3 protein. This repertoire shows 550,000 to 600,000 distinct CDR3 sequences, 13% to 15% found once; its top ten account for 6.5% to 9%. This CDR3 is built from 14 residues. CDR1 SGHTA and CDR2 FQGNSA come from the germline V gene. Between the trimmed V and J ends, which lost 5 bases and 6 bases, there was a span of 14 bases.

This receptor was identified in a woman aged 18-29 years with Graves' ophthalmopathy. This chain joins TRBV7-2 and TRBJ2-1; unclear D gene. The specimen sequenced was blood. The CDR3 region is CASSVVGVLNEQFF. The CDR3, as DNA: TGTGCCAGCAGCGTCGTGGGTGTACTCAATGAGCAGTTCTTC.